This is a list of T cell receptor beta chains from one sample in a study of identical twins. Each CDR3 protein gets one entry after TCRdb re-called the 5' RACE reads with MiXCR. The sample includes 650,000 to 750,000 distinct CDR3 sequences, 21% of them seen just once. The same specimen was also included in a second study, on T cells expressing NK-cell markers.

The sequencing input was PBMCs. The receptor source for this set is a woman younger than 30 in good health. CDR3s include the opening cysteine and the closing phenylalanine or tryptophan. A D gene is named only where the DNA matches it firmly. A clone size is listed for some rows: how often the clone was seen (once, few, many), or a class if it is expanded.

TRBV29-1	NA	many	TRBJ2-6	TGCAGCGTTGTCAGGCTTAGCTCTGGGGCCAACGTCCTGACTTTC	CSVVRLSSGANVLTF
TRBV11-3	TRBD2	NA	TRBJ2-3	TGTGCCAGCTCTGGGTCTAGCGGGGGGACTCTTACGCAGTATTTT	CASSGSSGGTLTQYF
TRBV9	NA	few	TRBJ2-3	TGTGCCAGCAGCGTAAATAGCGGAACCCCAGATACGCAGTATTTT	CASSVNSGTPDTQYF
TRBV5-1	NA	many	TRBJ2-1	TGTGCCAGCAGCTTGTTGAGGTACAATGAGCAGTTCTTC	CASSLLRYNEQFF
TRBV6-5	TRBD2	NA	TRBJ2-7	TGTGCCAGCAGTTATTGGACTAGCGGGACCTACGAGCAGTACTTC	CASSYWTSGTYEQYF
TRBV12-5	NA	few	TRBJ2-3	TGTGCTAGTGGTGAGGGGCACCGCACAGATACGCAGTATTTT	CASGEGHRTDTQYF
TRBV4-2	TRBD2	NA	TRBJ2-7	TGTGCCAGCAGCCAAGTGTGGCCTAGCGGCAACTACGAGCAGTACTTC	CASSQVWPSGNYEQYF
TRBV29-1	NA	few	TRBJ1-1	TGCAGCGTCGAGGGGGTTGGGGGAGTGAACACTGAAGCTTTCTTT	CSVEGVGGVNTEAFF
TRBV27	TRBD1	NA	TRBJ1-2	TGTGCCAGCAGTGAACAGGGGAACGGCTACACCTTC	CASSEQGNGYTF
TRBV20-1	NA	NA	TRBJ1-3	TGCAGTGCTAGAAGGGGGAACACCATATATTTT	CSARRGNTIYF
TRBV12-3/TRBV12-4	NA	few	TRBJ2-5	TGTGCCATATCCCGCGGGGGCAACCAAGAGACCCAGTACTTC	CAISRGGNQETQYF
TRBV6-2/TRBV6-3	NA	many	TRBJ1-1	TGTGCCAGCAGTTATTCGGGCCAGACTGAAGCTTTCTTT	CASSYSGQTEAFF
TRBV12-3/TRBV12-4	NA	few	TRBJ2-1	TGTGCCAGCAGTTCGTGGTCTCAAAGTGGCAATGAGCAGTTCTTC	CASSSWSQSGNEQFF
TRBV7-8	NA	NA	TRBJ2-1	TGTGCCAGCAGCTTAGAACTAGCCGGCAATGAGCAGTTCTTC	CASSLELAGNEQFF
TRBV20-1	TRBD2	NA	TRBJ2-3	TGCAGTGCGGACGGGACTAGCGGGAGGAAGACAGATACGCAGTATTTT	CSADGTSGRKTDTQYF
TRBV6-1	NA	NA	TRBJ2-6	TGTGCCAGCAGTGGGGCCTGGGTTGGGGCCAACGTCCTGACTTTC	CASSGAWVGANVLTF
TRBV5-1	NA	NA	TRBJ2-7	TGCGCCAGCAGCTTAGTACGAAGCTCCTACGAGCAGTACTTC	CASSLVRSSYEQYF
TRBV11-2	NA	few	TRBJ2-4	TGTGCCAGCAAGTCGTTAGCCAAAAACATTCAGTACTTC	CASKSLAKNIQYF
TRBV27	NA	NA	TRBJ2-2	TGTGCCAGCAGTTTACTGGCAGGGAGTGGCACCGGGGAGCTGTTTTTT	CASSLLAGSGTGELFF
TRBV20-1	NA	few	TRBJ1-1	TGCAGTGCTGGCGGCCGGGGGAACACTGAAGCTTTCTTT	CSAGGRGNTEAFF
TRBV2	NA	NA	TRBJ2-5	TGTGCCGGCCGGGGAGACAAAGAGACCCAGTACTTC	CAGRGDKETQYF
TRBV5-1	TRBD1	many	TRBJ2-7	TGCGCCAGCAGCTTCCGGGACAGGGCCTCCTACGAGCAGTACTTC	CASSFRDRASYEQYF
TRBV20-1	TRBD2	NA	TRBJ2-7	TGCAGTGCTAGAGGGAAAACCGAGCGGGAGATAGTATACGAGCAGTACTTC	CSARGKTEREIVYEQYF
TRBV7-2	NA	few	TRBJ2-5	TGTGCCAGCAGCTGGGGGACTCACCAAGAGACCCAGTACTTC	CASSWGTHQETQYF
TRBV2	NA	NA	TRBJ2-5	TGTGCCAGCAGCTCTCCGCCCGGGGTCGAGACCCAGTACTTC	CASSSPPGVETQYF
TRBV6-2/TRBV6-3	NA	NA	TRBJ2-7	TGTGCCAGCAGTTACCGGAGGAGCTCCTACGAGCAGTACTTC	CASSYRRSSYEQYF
TRBV10-3	TRBD1	few	TRBJ2-7	TGTGCCATCAGTGAGTCGAGGGCGGGACAGGTCGAGCAGTACTTC	CAISESRAGQVEQYF
TRBV5-6	NA	few	TRBJ2-3	TGTGCCAGCAGCTTACCGGGCCCTAGCACAGATACGCAGTATTTT	CASSLPGPSTDTQYF
TRBV20-1	TRBD2	few	TRBJ2-5	TGCAGTGTCCCGACTAGCCCTCGGGAGACCCAGTACTTC	CSVPTSPRETQYF
TRBV12-3/TRBV12-4	TRBD1	few	TRBJ2-1	TGTGCCAGCCTAAAGGGACAGGGGTCCTACAATGAGCAGTTCTTC	CASLKGQGSYNEQFF